This TCR beta chain was sequenced for a study of neurological immune-mediated disorders. The cDNA was synthesized by means of template-switch 5'RACE, which was carried out with 10-nucleotide random UMIs. TCRdb re-derived calls from the 5' RACE reads in MiXCR, one entry per CDR3 protein. Of about 120,000 distinct CDR3 sequences listed, roughly 3.4% are singletons. This clonotype was detected ten times or more. Trimming took 2 bases from V and 6 from J, leaving 6 bases between them. This CDR3 is 12 amino acids long. This clonotype was sampled from a woman aged 25 to 39 with multiple sclerosis. The chain has TRBV12-3 or TRBV12-4 and TRBJ2-3; D is unclear. Specimen: PBMCs. CDR3 residues: CASSLLLDTQYF. The CDR3 DNA sequence: TGTGCCAGCAGTTTATTATTGGATACGCAGTATTTT.